The 27 T cell receptor beta chains presented below share a single source sample, sequenced in a study of breast tumors, draining lymph nodes, adjacent tissues. TCRdb fed the multiplex PCR reads into MiXCR, producing one record per CDR3 protein. The repertoire consists of 20,000 to 25,000 distinct CDR3 sequences, with about two fifths occurring once and the leading ten covering approximately 25%. The sample was breast tumor tissue. The receptors originated from a female donor with breast cancer. Some clones in this sample may be carry-over from other donors' samples.

This clonotype was counted ten times or more. V and J are TRBV2 and TRBJ1-4; 8 positions match TRBD1. The CDR3 totals 15 residues. The V gene's germline CDR1 is SNHLY and CDR2 FYNNEI. V lost 4 bases and J lost 7; bases outside the gene matches: 8. CDR3 bases: TGTGCCAGCAGTGCGCCAGACAGGGGAAGTGAAAAACTGTTTTTT. Protein sequence: CASSAPDRGSEKLFF.

In its sample, this clonotype was seen a few times. This chain connects TRBV6-1 to TRBJ1-2; D is perhaps TRBD1 (5 bases). Trimming took off 1 base at V and 8 bases at J, with 11 bases between the two ends. The CDR3 runs to 13 residues. The germline gives CDR1 MNHNS, CDR2 SASEGT. The CDR3 DNA reads as TGTGCCAGCAGTGAAGTAAGCGGGGCGGGCTACACCTTC. This encodes CASSEVSGAGYTF.

Ten or more counts support this clonotype. J is TRBJ2-2 and V is TRBV2; D is tentatively TRBD1 or TRBD2 (6 bases each). The V gene lost 6 bases and the J gene lost 0 bases, with 17 bases spanning the gap. In germline, CDR1 is SNHLY, CDR2 FYNNEI. CDR3 length: 17 amino acids. CDR3 nucleotides: TGTGCCAGCAGCTATCCGATTCGGGGGCCGAACACCGGGGAGCTGTTTTTT. Protein product: CASSYPIRGPNTGELFF.

In the case of this clonotype: The DNA is left out, because the CDR3 cannot be placed on it with certainty; the CDR3 is given as TCRdb lists it. V gene TRBV7-5 combines with J gene TRBJ2-3; the table assigns TRBD1, which was not confirmed against the DNA. TRBV7-5 is annotated as a pseudogene. The CDR3 numbers 18 amino acids, ends counted. The CDR3 reads CISVPAAWGQGPTDTQYF.

This clonotype came up many times. The chain links TRBV20-1 to TRBJ1-6, with a tentative D call TRBD1 (5 bases). With 3 bases removed from V and 6 bases from J, the gap between germline ends came to 15 bases. The germline gives CDR1 DFQATT, CDR2 SNEGSKA (reference sequence). This CDR3 is 15 amino acids long. Written as DNA, the CDR3 is TGCAGTGCTAGGGACACAAGGGAAACTAATTCACCCCTCCACTTT. Translating it yields CSARDTRETNSPLHF.

This clonotype was counted ten times or more. A much bigger clone sits one base away, suggesting this may be a read error. The chain is built from TRBV5-8 and TRBJ2-7; TRBD1 is a possible D gene (6 bases). The CDR3 runs to 15 residues. The germline V gene has CDR1 SGHTS and CDR2 YDEGEE. Trimming left V 6 bases short and J 2 bases short, with 18 bases between. In DNA, the CDR3 is TGTGCCAGCACCCCTTGGACAGCAAAAGCCTACGAGCAGTACTTC. Protein product: CASTPWTAKAYEQYF.

The rearrangement uses TRBV2 and TRBJ2-1; weak D call: TRBD1 (6 bases). There are 12 residues in the CDR3. Trimming took off 4 bases at V and 9 bases at J, with 10 bases between the two ends. CDR1 is SNHLY, CDR2 FYNNEI, per germline. The CDR3 nucleotides read TGTGCCAGCAGTGTTCAGGGGTTTGAGCAGTTCTTC. Translation: CASSVQGFEQFF.

Many counts were recorded for this clonotype. The CDR3 loop is CATSRDVGGELFF. The DNA for the CDR3 is TGTGCCACCAGCAGAGATGTCGGCGGGGAGCTGTTTTTT. V and J are TRBV15 and TRBJ2-2; no clear D. V was pared by 0 bases and J by 7 bases, with 6 bases between. CDR1 LNHNV and CDR2 YYDKDF come from the germline V gene (reference sequence). This CDR3 has 13 amino acids.

With respect to this clonotype: A much larger clone differs by one base, so this may be a read error. This chain connects TRBV14 to TRBJ2-1; 9 positions agree with TRBD1. There are 16 residues in the CDR3. The germline V gene has CDR1 SGHDN and CDR2 FVKESK. CDR3 in DNA: TGTGCCAGCAGCCCGGGACAGGGTAGATCCTACAATGCGCAGTTCTTC. It translates to CASSPGQGRSYNAQFF.

This clonotype was seen many times. This chain uses TRBV20-1 with TRBJ1-5; D uncertain. The CDR3 spans 15 residues. The V gene lost 1 base and the J gene lost 5 bases, with 15 bases spanning the gap. In germline, CDR1 is DFQATT, CDR2 SNEGSKA (reference sequence). CDR3 DNA: TGCAGTGCTAGAGCGACTTATGGGGTTTATCAGCCCCAGCATTTT. Amino acids: CSARATYGVYQPQHF.

Comment on this clonotype: At one end the junction does not follow the germline gene, possibly because of a read error. V usage is TRBV7-9 and J usage is TRBJ1-4; the D is unclear. The CDR3 loop spans 14 amino acids. Germline CDR1 SEHNR, CDR2 FQNEAQ (reference sequence). The CDR3 reads CAGSLLQTNEKLFF. DNA for the CDR3: TGTGCCGGCAGCTTACTCCAAACTAATGAAAAACTGTTTTTT.

In this sample, this clonotype turned up many times. The J gene is TRBJ2-3, the V gene TRBV10-3, with D unclear. The germline CDR1 and CDR2 sequences are ENHRY and SYGVKD. This CDR3 spans 14 amino acids. The V end was cut by 10 bases, the J end by 1 base, with 15 bases between. CDR3 in amino acids: CATNSPRRTDTQYF. For the CDR3, the DNA is TGTGCCACTAACAGTCCCAGACGCACAGATACGCAGTATTTT.

In this sample, this clonotype is medium-sized. The rearrangement links TRBV5-1 to TRBJ2-1; the D gene could be TRBD1 or TRBD2 (5 bases each). V lost 0 bases and J 7 bases, leaving 11 bases between the germline ends. CDR1 SGHRS and CDR2 YFSETQ come from the germline V gene. This CDR3 is built from 14 residues. The DNA of the CDR3 is TGCGCCAGCAGCTTGGCGGGGACCTGGAATGAGCAGTTCTTC. Encoded protein: CASSLAGTWNEQFF.

The chain couples TRBV19 to TRBJ1-5, with 9 bases lining up with TRBD1. The CDR3 spans 15 residues. V shed 7 bases and J 6 bases; nucleotides not matched to a gene: 10. Germline V gene data show CDR1 as LNHDA and CDR2 as SQIVND (reference sequence). The CDR3: CASKELTGGGQPQHF. The DNA of the CDR3 is TGTGCCAGTAAGGAACTTACAGGGGGCGGTCAGCCCCAGCATTTT.

The chain joins TRBV7-9 to TRBJ1-2, with unresolved D. V shed 1 base and J shed 4 bases, with 10 bases lying between them. From germline, CDR1 is SEHNR and CDR2 FQNEAQ (reference sequence). The CDR3 totals 14 residues. CDR3 in amino acids: CASSLGSTGYGYTF. The CDR3 DNA is TGTGCCAGCAGCTTAGGGTCGACCGGCTATGGCTACACCTTC.

Of note for this clonotype: This could be a read error, since a much larger clone is one nucleotide away. The CDR3 end shows no conserved phenylalanine or tryptophan, and so a read error is likely. The V gene is TRBV19, the J gene TRBJ1-2; maybe TRBD1 (5 bases). V lost 4 bases and J 4 bases, leaving 19 bases between the germline ends. This CDR3 has 16 amino acids. CDR1 is LNHDA and CDR2 is SQIVND in the germline V gene (reference sequence). The DNA for the CDR3 is TGTGCCAGTAGTACTTCAACAGGAGGACAAAGCTATGGCTACACCTCC. It yields the protein CASSTSTGGQSYGYTS.

This clonotype has just one count. V usage is TRBV7-9 and J usage is TRBJ1-4; D possibly corresponds to TRBD1 (6 bases). The V gene's germline CDR1 is SEHNR and CDR2 FQNEAQ (reference sequence). Trimming took off 4 bases at V and 7 bases at J, with 16 bases between the two ends. The CDR3 sequence is 15 residues long. The CDR3 bases are TGTGCCAGCAGCTATCCGGGGATAGGGGGTGAAAAACTGTTTTTT. It encodes CASSYPGIGGEKLFF.

By share, this clonotype ranks as medium-sized. The rearrangement uses TRBV24-1 and TRBJ1-4, with D perhaps matching TRBD1 (5 bases). V lost 4 bases to trimming and J lost 7 bases, with 15 bases between them. Germline CDR1 and CDR2: KGHDR and SFDVKD. The length of the CDR3 is 15 residues. In DNA form, the CDR3 reads TGTGCCACCAGTGACCCCGGGACCGGGGGTGAAAAACTGTTTTTT. As protein: CATSDPGTGGEKLFF.

This clonotype showed up just a few times. The chain combines TRBV12-3 or TRBV12-4 with TRBJ2-2; 12 bases fit TRBD1. The J segment lost 5 bases and the V segment lost 6 bases, leaving 7 bases of the junction unmatched. The CDR3 spans 16 residues. The CDR3 sequence: CASRAGTGGRTGELFF. CDR3 bases: TGTGCCAGCAGGGCCGGGACAGGGGGCCGGACCGGGGAGCTGTTTTTT.

This clonotype was recorded a few times. A much larger clone is a single base away; this may be a read error. This chain uses TRBV11-2 with TRBJ2-4, with 7 bases aligning to TRBD1. This CDR3 region has 16 residues. Germline values: CDR1 SGHAT, CDR2 FQNNGV. Germline trimming cut 4 bases from V and 0 bases from J; bases unmatched to any gene: 6. CDR3 sequence (DNA): TGTGCCAGCAGCTCATGGGACAGAGCAGCCAAAAACATTCAGTACTTC. Translating gives CASSSWDRAAKNIQYF.

This clonotype was detected only a few times. This chain's CDR3 is CASSTRTGNYGYTF. The CDR3 bases are TGTGCCAGTAGTACAAGGACAGGGAACTATGGCTACACCTTC. V and J are TRBV19 and TRBJ1-2; 8 bases map to TRBD1. Trimming cost V 4 bases and J 2 bases; bases outside gene matches: 3. CDR3 length equals 14 residues. Germline CDR1 and CDR2: LNHDA and SQIVND (reference sequence).

This clonotype was counted ten times or more. The chain recombines TRBV20-1 with TRBJ2-1; the match to TRBD2 covers 15 bases. This CDR3 is built from 17 residues. Germline trimming cut 6 bases from V and 0 bases from J; bases unmatched to any gene: 6. Germline CDR1 and CDR2: DFQATT and SNEGSKA (reference sequence). CDR3 DNA sequence: TGCAGTGCCCGGGGGACTAGCGGGGGGATCTCCTACAATGAGCAGTTCTTC. Residues: CSARGTSGGISYNEQFF.

The table lists this clonotype with a count of one. The gene calls are TRBV7-8 and TRBJ2-7; D remains ambiguous. CDR1 and CDR2 (germline): SGHVS, FQNEAQ. The CDR3 totals 11 residues. Trimming shortened V by 6 bases and J by 4 bases, and 7 bases separated the two germline ends. Here the CDR3 reads CASSVSYEQYF. For the CDR3, the DNA is TGTGCCAGCAGTGTCAGTTACGAGCAGTACTTC.

The V and J genes are TRBV20-1 and TRBJ2-3; TRBD2 aligns across 11 bases. V was pared by 5 bases and J by 3 bases, with 4 bases of the junction left unmatched. Per the germline V gene, CDR1 is DFQATT and CDR2 is SNEGSKA (reference sequence). CDR3 length: 14 residues. CDR3 sequence: CSAPGTSGTDTQYF. CDR3 sequence (DNA): TGCAGTGCTCCCGGGACTAGCGGAACAGATACGCAGTATTTT.

This clonotype was observed at least ten times. The chain couples TRBV4-3 to TRBJ1-2; the match to TRBD1 covers 7 bases. The length of the CDR3 is 15 residues. CDR1 is LGHNA and CDR2 is YSLEER in the germline V gene. V trimming: 1 base; J trimming: 3 bases; junction bases outside the gene matches: 5. The CDR3 DNA reads TGCGCCAGCAGCCAAGGACAGGGCCATTACTATGGCTACACCTTC. The encoded protein is CASSQGQGHYYGYTF.

This clonotype was recorded at least ten times. CDR3 amino acids: CASSQEETQYF. Here the CDR3 DNA reads TGTGCCAGTAGTCAAGAAGAGACCCAGTACTTC. The chain links TRBV19 to TRBJ2-5; D gene ambiguous. The V and J ends lost 5 bases and 3 bases respectively, with 4 bases between them. Germline-derived CDR1 and CDR2 are LNHDA and SQIVND (reference sequence). This CDR3 has 11 residues.

This rearrangement joins TRBV6-1 to TRBJ1-2; TRBD1 aligns across 7 bases. The CDR3 is 14 residues long. Per germline, CDR1 MNHNS and CDR2 SASEGT. V lost 1 base, J lost 4 bases, and 3 bases stayed unmatched. The CDR3 spells CASSEGQGSYGYTF. The CDR3 coding sequence is TGTGCCAGCAGTGAAGGACAGGGATCCTATGGCTACACCTTC.